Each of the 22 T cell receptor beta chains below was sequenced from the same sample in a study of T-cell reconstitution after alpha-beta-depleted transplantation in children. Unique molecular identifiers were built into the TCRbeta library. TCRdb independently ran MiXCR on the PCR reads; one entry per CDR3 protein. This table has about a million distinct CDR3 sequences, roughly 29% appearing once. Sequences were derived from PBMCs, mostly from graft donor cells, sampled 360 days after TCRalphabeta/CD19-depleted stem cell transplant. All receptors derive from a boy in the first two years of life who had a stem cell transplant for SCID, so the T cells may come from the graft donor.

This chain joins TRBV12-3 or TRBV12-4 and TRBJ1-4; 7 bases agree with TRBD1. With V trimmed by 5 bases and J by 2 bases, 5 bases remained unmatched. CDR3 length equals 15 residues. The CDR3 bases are TGTGCCAGCAGTGGGATACAGGGGACTAATGAAAAACTGTTTTTT. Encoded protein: CASSGIQGTNEKLFF.

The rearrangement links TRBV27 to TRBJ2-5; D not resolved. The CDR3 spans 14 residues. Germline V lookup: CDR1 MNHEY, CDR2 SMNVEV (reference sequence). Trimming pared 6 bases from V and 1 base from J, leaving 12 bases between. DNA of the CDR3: TGTGCCAGCAGCCTCGACCAGCTCCAAGAGACCCAGTACTTC. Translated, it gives CASSLDQLQETQYF.

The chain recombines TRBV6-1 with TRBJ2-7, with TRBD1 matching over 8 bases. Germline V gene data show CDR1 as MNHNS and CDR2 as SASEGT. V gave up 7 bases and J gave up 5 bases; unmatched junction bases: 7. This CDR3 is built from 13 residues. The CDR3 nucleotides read TGTGCCAGCACCCGGACAGGGTTCCACGAGCAGTACTTC. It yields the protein CASTRTGFHEQYF.

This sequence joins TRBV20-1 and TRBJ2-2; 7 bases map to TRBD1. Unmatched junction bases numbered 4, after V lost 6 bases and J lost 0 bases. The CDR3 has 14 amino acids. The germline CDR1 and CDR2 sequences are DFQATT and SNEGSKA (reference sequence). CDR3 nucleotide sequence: TGCAGTGCCCAAGGGGGCTCGAACACCGGGGAGCTGTTTTTT. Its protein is CSAQGGSNTGELFF.

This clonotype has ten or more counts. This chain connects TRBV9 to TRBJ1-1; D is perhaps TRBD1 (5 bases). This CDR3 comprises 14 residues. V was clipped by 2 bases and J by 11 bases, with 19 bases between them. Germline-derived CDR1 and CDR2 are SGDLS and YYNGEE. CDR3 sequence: CASSVGPASGGAFF. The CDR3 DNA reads TGTGCCAGCAGCGTGGGACCGGCTTCAGGTGGCGCTTTCTTT.

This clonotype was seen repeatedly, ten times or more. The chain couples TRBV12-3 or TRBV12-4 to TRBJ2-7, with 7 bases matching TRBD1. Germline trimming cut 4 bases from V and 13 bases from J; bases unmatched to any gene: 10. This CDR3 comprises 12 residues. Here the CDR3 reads CASSYSPGQNYF. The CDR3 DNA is TGTGCCAGCAGTTACTCTCCGGGACAGAATTACTTC.

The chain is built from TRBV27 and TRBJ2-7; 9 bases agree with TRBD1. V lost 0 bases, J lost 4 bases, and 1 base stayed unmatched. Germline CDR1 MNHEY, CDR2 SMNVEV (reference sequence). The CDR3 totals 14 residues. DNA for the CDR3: TGTGCCAGCAGTTTATCGGGGACAGGGTACGAGCAGTACTTC. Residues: CASSLSGTGYEQYF.

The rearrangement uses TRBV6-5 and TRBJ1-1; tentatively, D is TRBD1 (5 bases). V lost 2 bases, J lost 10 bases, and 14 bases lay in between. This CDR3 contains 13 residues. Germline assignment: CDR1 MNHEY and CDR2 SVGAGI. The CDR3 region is CASSYNWGKRAFF. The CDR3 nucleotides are TGTGCCAGCAGTTACAATTGGGGCAAGAGAGCTTTCTTT.

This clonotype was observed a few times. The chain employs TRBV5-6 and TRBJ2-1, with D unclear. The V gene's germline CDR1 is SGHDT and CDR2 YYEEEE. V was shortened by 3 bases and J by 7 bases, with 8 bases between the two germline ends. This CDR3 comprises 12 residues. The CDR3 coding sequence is TGTGCCAGCAGCTGGGGTCTTAATGAGCAGTTCTTC. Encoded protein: CASSWGLNEQFF. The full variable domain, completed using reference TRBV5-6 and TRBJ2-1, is DAGVTQSPTHLIKTRGQQVTLRCSPKSGHDTVSWYQQALGQGPQFIFQYYEEEERQRGNFPDRFSGHQFPNYSSELNVNALLLGDSALYLCASSWGLNEQFFGPGTRLTVL.

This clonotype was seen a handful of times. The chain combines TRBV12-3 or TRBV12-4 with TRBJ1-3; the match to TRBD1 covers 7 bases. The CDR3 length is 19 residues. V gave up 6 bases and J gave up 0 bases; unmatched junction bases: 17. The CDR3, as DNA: TGTGCCAGCAGGGGGGGACAGATGGGCCTAAAGGACTCTGGAAACACCATATATTTT. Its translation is CASRGGQMGLKDSGNTIYF.

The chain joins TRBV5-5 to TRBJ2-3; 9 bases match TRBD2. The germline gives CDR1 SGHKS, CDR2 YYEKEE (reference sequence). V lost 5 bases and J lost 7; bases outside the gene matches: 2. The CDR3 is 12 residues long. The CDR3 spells CASSLAGYTQYF. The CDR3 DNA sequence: TGTGCCAGCAGTCTAGCGGGGTATACGCAGTATTTT.

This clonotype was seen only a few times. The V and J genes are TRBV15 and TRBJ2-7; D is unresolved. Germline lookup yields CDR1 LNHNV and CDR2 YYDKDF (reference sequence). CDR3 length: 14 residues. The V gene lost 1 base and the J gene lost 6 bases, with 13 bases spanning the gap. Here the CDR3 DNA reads TGTGCCACCAGCAGAGGGAAGGCGCCCTCCGAGCAGTACTTC. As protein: CATSRGKAPSEQYF.

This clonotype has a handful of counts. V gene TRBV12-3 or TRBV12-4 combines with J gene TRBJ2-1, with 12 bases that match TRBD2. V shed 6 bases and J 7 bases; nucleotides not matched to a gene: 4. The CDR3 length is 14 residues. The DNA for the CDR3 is TGTGCCAGCAGCCGGACTAGCGGGGTAAATGAGCAGTTCTTC. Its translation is CASSRTSGVNEQFF.

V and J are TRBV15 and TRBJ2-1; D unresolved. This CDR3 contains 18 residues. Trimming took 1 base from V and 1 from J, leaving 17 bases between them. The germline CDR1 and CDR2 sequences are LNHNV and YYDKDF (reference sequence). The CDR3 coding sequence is TGTGCCACCAGCAGAGTTAAGGGTATCGGAACGTCCTACAATGAGCAGTTCTTC. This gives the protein CATSRVKGIGTSYNEQFF.

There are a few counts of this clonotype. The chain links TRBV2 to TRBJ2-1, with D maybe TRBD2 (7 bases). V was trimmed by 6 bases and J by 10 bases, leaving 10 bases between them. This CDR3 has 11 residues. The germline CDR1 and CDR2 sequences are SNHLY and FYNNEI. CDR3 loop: CASSGGREQFF. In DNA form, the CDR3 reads TGTGCCAGCAGCGGGGGGCGGGAGCAGTTCTTC.

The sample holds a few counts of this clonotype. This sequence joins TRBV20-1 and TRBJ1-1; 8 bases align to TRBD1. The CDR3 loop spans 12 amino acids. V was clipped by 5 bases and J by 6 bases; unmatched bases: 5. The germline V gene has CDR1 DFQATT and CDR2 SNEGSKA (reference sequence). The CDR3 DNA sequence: TGCAGTGCTGACAGGGGATGGGCTGAAGCTTTCTTT. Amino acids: CSADRGWAEAFF.

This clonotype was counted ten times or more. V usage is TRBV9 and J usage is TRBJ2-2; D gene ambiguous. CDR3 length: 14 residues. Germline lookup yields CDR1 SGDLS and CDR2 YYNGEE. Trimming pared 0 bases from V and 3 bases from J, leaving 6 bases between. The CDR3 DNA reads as TGTGCCAGCAGCGTAGGATGGTACACCGGGGAGCTGTTTTTT. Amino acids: CASSVGWYTGELFF.

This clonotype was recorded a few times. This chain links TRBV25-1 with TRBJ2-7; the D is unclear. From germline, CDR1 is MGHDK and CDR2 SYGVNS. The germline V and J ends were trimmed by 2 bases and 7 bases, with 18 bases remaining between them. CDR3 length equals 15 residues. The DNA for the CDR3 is TGTGCCAGCAGTGAAGTCGCGACTTACCCTGGGGAGCAGTACTTC. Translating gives CASSEVATYPGEQYF.

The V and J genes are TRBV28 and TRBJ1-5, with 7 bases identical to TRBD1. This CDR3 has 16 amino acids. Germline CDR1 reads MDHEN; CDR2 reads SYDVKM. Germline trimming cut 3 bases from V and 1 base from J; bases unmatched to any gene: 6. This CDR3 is CASSFPQGVSNQPQHF. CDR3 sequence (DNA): TGTGCCAGCAGTTTCCCCCAGGGGGTCAGCAATCAGCCCCAGCATTTT.

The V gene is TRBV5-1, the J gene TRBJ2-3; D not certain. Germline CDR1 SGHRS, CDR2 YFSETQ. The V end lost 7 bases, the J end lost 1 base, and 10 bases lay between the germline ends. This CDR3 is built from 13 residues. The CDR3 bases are TGCGCCAGCGAGACCCCGGGCACAGATACGCAGTATTTT. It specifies CASETPGTDTQYF.

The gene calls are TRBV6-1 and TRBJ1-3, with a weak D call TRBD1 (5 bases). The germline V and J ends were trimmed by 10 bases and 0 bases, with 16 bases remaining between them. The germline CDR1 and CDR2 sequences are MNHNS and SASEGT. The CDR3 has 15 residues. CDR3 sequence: CATLPRVGSGNTIYF. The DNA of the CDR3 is TGTGCCACCTTGCCCAGGGTGGGCTCTGGAAACACCATATATTTT.

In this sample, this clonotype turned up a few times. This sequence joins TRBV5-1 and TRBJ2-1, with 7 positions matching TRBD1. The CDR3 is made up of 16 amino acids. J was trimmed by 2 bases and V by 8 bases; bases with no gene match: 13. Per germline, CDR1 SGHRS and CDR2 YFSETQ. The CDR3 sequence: CASQAWWQGAYNEQFF. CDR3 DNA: TGCGCCAGTCAAGCTTGGTGGCAGGGGGCCTACAATGAGCAGTTCTTC.